This T cell receptor beta chain is drawn from a study of T cells in Graves' hyperthyroidism and ophthalmopathy. Notes on the study in general: Ophthalmopathy was predicted by the model a median of approximately 6 months ahead of onset. From stable hyperthyroidism, ophthalmopathy was set apart by a 13 V-J model.

The TCR beta CDR3 regions underwent amplification using RNA transcripts as the source. The HTBI primer set served for first-round RT-PCR of the TCR CDR3. A single record per CDR3 protein comes from TCRdb applying MiXCR to the multiplex PCR reads. Of 350,000 to 400,000 distinct CDR3 sequences listed, 15% to 20% are singletons. This clonotype was observed many times. What it recognizes is unknown. Calling Graves' hyperthyroidism stable meant ophthalmopathy did not progress within 18 months. Recently diagnosed hyperthyroidism of less than 2 months' duration affected patients aged 18 to 65. V shed 7 bases and J shed 4 bases, with 17 bases lying between them. The germline CDR1 and CDR2 sequences are SGHAT and FQNNGV. The CDR3 runs to 14 residues.

The source of this sequence is a woman between 18 and 30 years old with Graves' hyperthyroidism. The sample taken for sequencing was blood. J is TRBJ2-7 and V is TRBV11-2; D may match TRBD1 or TRBD2 (5 bases each). CDR3 in amino acids: CASTPGTTSYEQYF. The CDR3 region has the DNA TGTGCCAGCACCCCCGGGACGACCAGTTACGAGCAGTACTTC.